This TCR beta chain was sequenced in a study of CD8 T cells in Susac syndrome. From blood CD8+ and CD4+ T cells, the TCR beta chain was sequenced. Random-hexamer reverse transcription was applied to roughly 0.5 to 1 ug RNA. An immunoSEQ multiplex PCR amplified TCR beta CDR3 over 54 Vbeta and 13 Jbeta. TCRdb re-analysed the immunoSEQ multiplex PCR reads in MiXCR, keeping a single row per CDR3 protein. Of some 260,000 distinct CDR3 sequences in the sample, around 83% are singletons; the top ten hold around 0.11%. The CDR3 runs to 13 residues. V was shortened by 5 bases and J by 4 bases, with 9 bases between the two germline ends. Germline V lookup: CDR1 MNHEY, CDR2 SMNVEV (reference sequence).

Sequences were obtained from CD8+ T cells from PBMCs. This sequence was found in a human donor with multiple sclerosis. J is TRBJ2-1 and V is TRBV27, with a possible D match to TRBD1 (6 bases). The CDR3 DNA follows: TGTGCCAGCAGTGGGGGCCTTTACAATGAGCAGTTCTTC. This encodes CASSGGLYNEQFF.